Below are 20 T cell receptor beta chains sequenced from a single sample in a study of cytomegalovirus exposure and HLA in healthy donors. Primers included in the PCR were 60 Vbeta and 13 Jbeta primers. The method was immunoSEQ multiplex PCR; TCRdb's version includes in-frame clones alone and lacks a portion of them. This sample carries approximately 150,000 clones, around 79% of them seen once, and the ten largest clones take roughly 7%. The sample consisted of PBMCs. The receptors originated from a male donor in good health and CMV-seropositive.

The chain employs TRBV19 and TRBJ2-3; tentative D call: TRBD2 (5 bases). Between the trimmed V and J ends, which lost 4 bases and 7 bases, there was a span of 9 bases. The CDR3 is 12 residues long. CDR1 is LNHDA, CDR2 SQIVND, per germline (reference sequence). This CDR3 is CASSTDYYTQYF. CDR3 coding DNA: TGTGCCAGTAGTACCGACTATTATACGCAGTATTTT.

The V gene is TRBV6-6, the J gene TRBJ2-1; D possibly corresponds to TRBD1 (6 bases). Per germline, CDR1 MNHNY and CDR2 SVGAGI (reference sequence). The CDR3 spans 15 residues. The germline V and J ends were trimmed by 4 bases and 12 bases, with 22 bases remaining between them. The CDR3 DNA is TGTGCCAGCAGTTGGACAACCGGGACACCTCTACCGCAGTTCTTC. Translation gives CASSWTTGTPLPQFF.

The chain couples TRBV4-3 to TRBJ2-3; tentatively, D is TRBD1 (6 bases). The CDR3 covers 13 residues. Germline values: CDR1 LGHNA, CDR2 YSLEER. With 1 base removed from V and 5 bases from J, the gap between germline ends came to 7 bases. DNA for the CDR3: TGCGCCAGCAGCCAAGGAGGGGGAGATACGCAGTATTTT. This translates into CASSQGGGDTQYF.

V is TRBV18 and J is TRBJ1-1; weak D call: TRBD1 (5 bases). Germline V gene data show CDR1 as KGHSH and CDR2 as LQKENI. The CDR3 contains 14 residues. Trimming left V 3 bases short and J 1 base short, with 9 bases between. CDR3 nucleotides: TGTGCCAGCTCACCGACAGTCACGAACACTGAAGCTTTCTTT. This sequence encodes CASSPTVTNTEAFF.

The chain uses TRBV30 and TRBJ1-6; 9 bases fit TRBD1. J was trimmed by 9 bases and V by 2 bases; bases with no gene match: 11. The germline V gene encodes CDR1 GTSNPN and CDR2 SVGIG (reference sequence). The CDR3 sequence is 16 residues long. The DNA of the CDR3 is TGTGCCTGGAGTCACCGTTGGGACAGGGAGGGTTCACCCCTCCACTTT. Encoded protein: CAWSHRWDREGSPLHF. The full variable domain, completed using reference TRBV30 and TRBJ1-6, is SQTIHQWPATLVQPVGSPLSLECTVEGTSNPNLYWYRQAAGRGLQLLFYSVGIGQISSEVPQNLSASRPQDRQFILSSKKLLLSDSGFYLCAWSHRWDREGSPLHFGNGTRLTVT.

The genes are TRBV2 and TRBJ2-2; 8 bases fit TRBD1. The CDR3 loop spans 15 amino acids. The ends lost 7 bases at V and 0 bases at J; junction bases unmatched: 4. Germline V gene sequence: CDR1 SNHLY, CDR2 FYNNEI. Written as DNA, the CDR3 is TGTGCCAGCATGATACAGGGGGCGAACACCGGGGAGCTGTTTTTT. It specifies CASMIQGANTGELFF.

The rearrangement joins TRBV5-1 to TRBJ2-1; perhaps TRBD2 as D (7 bases). The V end lost 4 bases, the J end lost 1 base, and 15 bases lay between the germline ends. The CDR3 is made up of 16 amino acids. From germline, CDR1 is SGHRS and CDR2 YFSETQ. DNA for the CDR3: TGCGCCAGCAGCAGGGATGGGGGGGCTTCCTACAATGAGCAGTTCTTC. Amino acid sequence: CASSRDGGASYNEQFF. Based on the CDR3 plus reference TRBV5-1 and TRBJ2-1, the full variable domain is KAGVTQTPRYLIKTRGQQVTLSCSPISGHRSVSWYQQTPGQGLQFLFEYFSETQRNKGNFPGRFSGRQFSNSRSEMNVSTLELGDSALYLCASSRDGGASYNEQFFGPGTRLTVL.

This clone has only a few counts. The chain recombines TRBV19 with TRBJ1-5; 11 bases align to TRBD1. The CDR3 extends over 16 amino acids. Losses at the gene ends were 1 base for V and 6 bases for J; bases not matched to a gene: 5. Per the germline V gene, CDR1 is LNHDA and CDR2 is SQIVND (reference sequence). CDR3 nucleotides: TGTGCCAGTAGTATAGTAGGAGGACAGGGGGCTCAGCCCCAGCATTTT. Amino acid sequence: CASSIVGGQGAQPQHF.

V gene TRBV6-1 combines with J gene TRBJ2-7, with a possible D match to TRBD1 (5 bases). From germline, CDR1 is MNHNS and CDR2 SASEGT. The CDR3 runs to 12 residues. Trimming cost V 5 bases and J 9 bases, with 14 bases left between them. This CDR3 is CASSSDRGGQYF. The CDR3, as DNA: TGTGCCAGCAGTTCAGACAGAGGCGGGCAGTACTTC.

The chain employs TRBV4-3 and TRBJ1-1; a weak D match, TRBD1 (6 bases). The CDR3 covers 13 residues. Trimming took off 0 bases at V and 9 bases at J, with 11 bases between the two ends. In germline, CDR1 is LGHNA, CDR2 YSLEER. CDR3 region: CASSQDGQRKAFF. In DNA, the CDR3 is TGCGCCAGCAGCCAAGACGGACAGAGAAAAGCTTTCTTT.

Comments on this clone: Other DNA sequences from this sample encode an identical CDR3 as well. The chain couples TRBV5-1 to TRBJ2-3, with D perhaps TRBD2 (6 bases). Trimming left V 1 base short and J 1 base short, with 7 bases between. This CDR3 region has 14 residues. Germline lookup yields CDR1 SGHRS and CDR2 YFSETQ. The CDR3, as DNA: TGCGCCAGCAGCTTGTCGGGGGGCACAGATACGCAGTATTTT. Its translation: CASSLSGGTDTQYF.

The chain carries TRBV4-2 and TRBJ2-5; 12 bases map to TRBD2. The germline V gene encodes CDR1 LGHNA and CDR2 YNFKEQ. The CDR3 covers 16 residues. The J segment lost 5 bases and the V segment lost 3 bases, leaving 7 bases of the junction unmatched. CDR3 nucleotides: TGTGCCAGCAGCCAGGCCTTGCTAGCGGGGGGGGAGACCCAGTACTTC. The encoded protein is CASSQALLAGGETQYF.

The genes are TRBV27 and TRBJ2-7; weak D call: TRBD1 (5 bases). The CDR3 runs to 13 residues. CDR1 is MNHEY, CDR2 SMNVEV, per germline (reference sequence). Trimming removed 6 bases at V and 2 bases at J, with 11 bases between. CDR3 sequence (DNA): TGTGCCAGCAGGTCCAGGGTTCCCTACGAGCAGTACTTC. It codes for CASRSRVPYEQYF.

A single count supports this clone. The genes are TRBV5-4 and TRBJ2-3; no reliable D call. V lost 0 bases, J lost 2 bases, and 7 bases lay in between. CDR1 SGHNT and CDR2 YYREEE come from the germline V gene (reference sequence). The CDR3 is 14 amino acids. The chain's CDR3 is CASSLELSTDTQYF. The CDR3 DNA is TGTGCCAGCAGCTTGGAACTATCCACAGATACGCAGTATTTT.

In the case of this clone: The conserved final phenylalanine or tryptophan is absent from the CDR3, which likely points to a read error. The rearrangement uses TRBV6-5 and TRBJ1-2; 10 bases fit TRBD1. J was trimmed by 5 bases and V by 6 bases; bases with no gene match: 9. The V gene's germline CDR1 is MNHEY and CDR2 SVGAGI. This CDR3 comprises 15 residues. In nucleotides, the CDR3 is TGTGCCAGCAGCACCGACAGGGGGCCTTGGTATGGCTACACCCTC. It encodes CASSTDRGPWYGYTL.

V gene TRBV14 combines with J gene TRBJ2-7; the match to TRBD1 covers 9 bases. V trimming: 5 bases; J trimming: 6 bases; junction bases outside the gene matches: 8. The CDR3 sequence is 14 residues long. Germline CDR1 and CDR2: SGHDN and FVKESK. The CDR3, as DNA: TGTGCCAGCAGCGATGGGACAGGGAGATTCGAGCAGTACTTC. Residues: CASSDGTGRFEQYF.

With respect to this clone: The sample carries other DNA sequences with the same CDR3. This CDR3 is CASSPGHQETQYF. DNA for the CDR3: TGTGCCAGCTCACCGGGCCATCAAGAGACCCAGTACTTC. V is TRBV18 and J is TRBJ2-5; unclear D gene. CDR1 and CDR2 (germline): KGHSH, LQKENI. The CDR3 runs to 13 residues. Trimming removed 3 bases from V and 2 bases from J, with 7 bases in between.

This rearrangement joins TRBV15 to TRBJ2-1, with D possibly being TRBD2 (5 bases). Germline CDR1 is LNHNV and CDR2 is YYDKDF (reference sequence). Deletions cut 8 bases from V and 3 bases from J, with 14 bases between. CDR3 length equals 14 residues. The CDR3 sequence is CATGRAEGYNEQFF. The CDR3 DNA reads as TGTGCCACCGGCCGGGCCGAGGGCTACAATGAGCAGTTCTTC. Complete variable domain (other parts from reference TRBV15 and TRBJ2-1): DAMVIQNPRYQVTQFGKPVTLSCSQTLNHNVMYWYQQKSSQAPKLLFHYYDKDFNNEADTPDNFQSRRPNTSFCFLDIRSPGLGDTAMYLCATGRAEGYNEQFFGPGTRLTVL.

The chain joins TRBV15 to TRBJ1-6; 7 bases fit TRBD1. With V trimmed by 0 bases and J by 5 bases, 7 bases remained unmatched. This CDR3 comprises 17 residues. Germline CDR1 is LNHNV and CDR2 is YYDKDF (reference sequence). The CDR3 bases are TGTGCCACCAGCAGAGATGGGACAGTAAAGCATAATTCACCCCTCCACTTT. Translated, it gives CATSRDGTVKHNSPLHF.

The chain carries TRBV15 and TRBJ2-1, with 10 bases fitting TRBD2. CDR1 and CDR2 (germline): LNHNV, YYDKDF (reference sequence). The V gene end was trimmed by 3 bases and the J gene end by 6 bases; junction bases not matched to a gene: 20. This CDR3 contains 20 residues. The CDR3 region has the DNA TGTGCCACCAGCAGCACAACCCGAGGGCTAGCGGGAGTGGAATTCAATGAGCAGTTCTTC. Its translation: CATSSTTRGLAGVEFNEQFF.